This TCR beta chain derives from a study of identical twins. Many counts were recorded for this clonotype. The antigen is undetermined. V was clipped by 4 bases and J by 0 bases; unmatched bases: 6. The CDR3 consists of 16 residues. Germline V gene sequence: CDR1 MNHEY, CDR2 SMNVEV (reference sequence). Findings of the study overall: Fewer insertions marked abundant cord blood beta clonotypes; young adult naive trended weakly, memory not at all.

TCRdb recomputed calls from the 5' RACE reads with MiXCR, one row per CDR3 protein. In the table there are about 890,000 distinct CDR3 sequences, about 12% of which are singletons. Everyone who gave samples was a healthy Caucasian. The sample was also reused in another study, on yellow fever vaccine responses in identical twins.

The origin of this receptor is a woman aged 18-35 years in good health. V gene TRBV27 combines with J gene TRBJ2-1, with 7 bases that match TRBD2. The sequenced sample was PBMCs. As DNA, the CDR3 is TGTGCCAGCAGTTACATAGCGGGTAACTCCTACAATGAGCAGTTCTTC. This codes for CASSYIAGNSYNEQFF.